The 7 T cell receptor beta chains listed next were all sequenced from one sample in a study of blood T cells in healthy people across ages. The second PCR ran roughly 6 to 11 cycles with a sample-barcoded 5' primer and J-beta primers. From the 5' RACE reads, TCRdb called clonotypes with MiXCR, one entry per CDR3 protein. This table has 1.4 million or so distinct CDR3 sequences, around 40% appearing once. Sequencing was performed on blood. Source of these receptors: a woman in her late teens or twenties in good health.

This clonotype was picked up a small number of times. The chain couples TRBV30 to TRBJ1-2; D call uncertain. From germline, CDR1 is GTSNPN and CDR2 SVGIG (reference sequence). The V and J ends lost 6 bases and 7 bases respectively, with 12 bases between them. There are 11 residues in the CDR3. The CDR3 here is CACPLSSGYTF. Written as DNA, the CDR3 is TGTGCCTGCCCACTTTCCAGTGGCTACACCTTC.

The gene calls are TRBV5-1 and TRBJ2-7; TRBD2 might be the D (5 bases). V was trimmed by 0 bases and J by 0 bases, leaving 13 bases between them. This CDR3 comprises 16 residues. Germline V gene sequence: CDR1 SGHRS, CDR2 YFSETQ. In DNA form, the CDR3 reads TGCGCCAGCAGCTTGGCCCAAGGACTGAGCTCCTACGAGCAGTACTTC. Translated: CASSLAQGLSSYEQYF. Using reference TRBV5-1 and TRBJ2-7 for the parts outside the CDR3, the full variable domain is KAGVTQTPRYLIKTRGQQVTLSCSPISGHRSVSWYQQTPGQGLQFLFEYFSETQRNKGNFPGRFSGRQFSNSRSEMNVSTLELGDSALYLCASSLAQGLSSYEQYFGPGTRLTVT.

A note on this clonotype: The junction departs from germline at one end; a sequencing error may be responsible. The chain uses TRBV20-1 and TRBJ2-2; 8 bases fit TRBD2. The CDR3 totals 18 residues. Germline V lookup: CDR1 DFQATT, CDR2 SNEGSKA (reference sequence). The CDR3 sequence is CSARDLIGGAHTTRELFF. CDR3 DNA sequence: TGCAGTGCTAGAGATTTAATCGGGGGGGCACACACCACCAGGGAGCTGTTTTTT.

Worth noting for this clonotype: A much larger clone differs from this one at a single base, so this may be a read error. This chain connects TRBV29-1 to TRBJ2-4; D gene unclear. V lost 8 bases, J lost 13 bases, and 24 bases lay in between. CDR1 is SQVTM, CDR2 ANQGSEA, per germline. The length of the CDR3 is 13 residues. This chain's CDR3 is CSPNRSNHNEQYF. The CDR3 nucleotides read TGCAGCCCGAACAGATCCAACCACAATGAGCAGTACTTC.

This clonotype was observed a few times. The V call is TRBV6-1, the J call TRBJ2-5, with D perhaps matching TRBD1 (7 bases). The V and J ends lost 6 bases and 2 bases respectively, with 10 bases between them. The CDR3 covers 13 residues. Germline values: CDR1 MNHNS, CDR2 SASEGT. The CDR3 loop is CASRRDRQETQYF. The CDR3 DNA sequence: TGTGCCAGCAGGCGGGACAGACAAGAGACCCAGTACTTC.

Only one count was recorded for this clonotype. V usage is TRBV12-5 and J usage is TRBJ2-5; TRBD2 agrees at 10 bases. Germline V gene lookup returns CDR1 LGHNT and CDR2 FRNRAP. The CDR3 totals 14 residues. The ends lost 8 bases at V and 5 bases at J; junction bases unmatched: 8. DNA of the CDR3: TGTGCTAGTAGAGCGGGGGGGCCTCCGGAGACCCAGTACTTC. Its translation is CASRAGGPPETQYF.

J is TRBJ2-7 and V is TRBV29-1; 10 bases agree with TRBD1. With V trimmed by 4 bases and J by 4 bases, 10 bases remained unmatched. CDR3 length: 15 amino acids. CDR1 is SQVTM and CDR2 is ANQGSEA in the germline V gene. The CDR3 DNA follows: TGCAGCGTTGCCGGGACAGGGGCTTCCCCTTACGAGCAGTACTTC. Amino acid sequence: CSVAGTGASPYEQYF.